The 3 T cell receptor beta chains below were found in one sample sequenced in a study of T cell clonality in common variable immunodeficiency. Findings and limits, study-wide: Reportedly, TCR beta sequences from common variable immunodeficiency showed fewer deletions and N-nucleotide insertions.

Sequenced by immunoSEQ multiplex PCR; TCRdb stores in-frame clones only, minus some. The sample yields around 40,000 clones, without any singletons. These receptors' targets are unknown. The source material was peripheral blood mononuclear cells. Receptors originate from a human donor with common variable immunodeficiency.

Ten or more counts support this clone. The CDR3 end lies 3 residues beyond the end of the read and is filled in from the germline J gene. The chain joins TRBV5-1 to TRBJ2-7; tentative D call: TRBD2 (5 bases). Germline V gene sequence: CDR1 SGHRS, CDR2 YFSETQ. Trimming shortened V by 0 bases and J by 6 bases, and 16 bases separated the two germline ends. This CDR3 comprises 15 residues. The CDR3 DNA, read in part, is TGCGCCAGCAGCTTGGTGTTAGGGTTGGCGGGCGAG. Its protein is CASSLVLGLAGE. The full CDR3 sequence reads CASSLVLGLAGEQYF.

This clone has only a few counts. The read ends 3 residues shy of where the CDR3 ends; the end is completed using the germline J gene. The V call is TRBV5-8, the J call TRBJ2-7; 9 positions match TRBD2. The CDR3 is 14 residues long. Per germline, CDR1 SGHTS and CDR2 YDEGEE. Trimming at V came to 1 base and at J to 2 bases, leaving 1 base not matched to a gene. The CDR3 bases that were read are TGTGCCAGCAGCTTGAGCGGGAGGCCCTACGAG. Its translation: CASSLSGRPYE. The CDR3 reads in full as CASSLSGRPYEQYF.

This clone has at least ten counts. The observed sequence ends 3 residues before the CDR3 terminus, with the missing tail filled in from the germline J gene. The chain employs TRBV12-3 or TRBV12-4 and TRBJ2-7, with TRBD1 matching 8 bases. The CDR3 sequence is 16 residues long. V lost 0 bases to trimming and J lost 3 bases; unmatched junction nucleotides: 7. Partial CDR3 DNA: TGTGCCAGCAGTTTAGCGCTTGGGACAGGCAACTACGAG. This codes for CASSLALGTGNYE. The full-length CDR3 reads as CASSLALGTGNYEQYF.